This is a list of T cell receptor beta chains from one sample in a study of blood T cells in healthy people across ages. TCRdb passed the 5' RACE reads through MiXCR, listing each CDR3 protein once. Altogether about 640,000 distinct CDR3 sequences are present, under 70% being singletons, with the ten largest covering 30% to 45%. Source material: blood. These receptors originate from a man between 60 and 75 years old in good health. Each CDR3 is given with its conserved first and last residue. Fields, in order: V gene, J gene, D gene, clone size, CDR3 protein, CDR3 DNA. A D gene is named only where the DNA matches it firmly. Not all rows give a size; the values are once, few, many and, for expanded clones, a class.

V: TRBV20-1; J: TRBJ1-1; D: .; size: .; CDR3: CSASRLLGTEAFF; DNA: TGCAGTGCTAGCAGGCTCCTCGGGACTGAAGCTTTCTTT
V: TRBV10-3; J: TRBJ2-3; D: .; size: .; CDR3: CAISETPASGETTDTQYF; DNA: TGTGCCATCAGTGAGACCCCTGCCTCGGGGGAGACCACAGATACGCAGTATTTT
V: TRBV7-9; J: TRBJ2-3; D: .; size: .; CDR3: CASSRDSTGLGDTQYF; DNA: TGTGCCAGCAGCCGAGATTCCACGGGTTTAGGAGATACGCAGTATTTT
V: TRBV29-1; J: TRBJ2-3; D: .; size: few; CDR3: CSVEGQRDTQYF; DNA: TGCAGCGTTGAGGGGCAGAGAGATACGCAGTATTTT
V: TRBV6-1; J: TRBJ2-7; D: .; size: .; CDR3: CASSAPGLEQYF; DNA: TGTGCCAGCAGTGCCCCCGGGCTCGAGCAGTACTTC
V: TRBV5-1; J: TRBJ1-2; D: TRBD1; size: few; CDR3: CASSAGTGEGGYTF; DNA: TGCGCCAGCAGCGCGGGGACAGGGGAAGGAGGCTACACCTTC
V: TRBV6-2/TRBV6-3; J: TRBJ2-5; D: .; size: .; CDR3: CASSQTSRTQYF; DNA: TGTGCCAGCAGTCAGACCTCGAGGACCCAGTACTTC
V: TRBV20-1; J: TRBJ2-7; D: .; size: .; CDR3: CSASLVGDVYEQYF; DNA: TGCAGTGCTTCGCTGGTAGGAGACGTTTACGAGCAGTACTTC
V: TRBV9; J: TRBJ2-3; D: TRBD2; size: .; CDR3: CASSEGLAGGAQYF; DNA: TGTGCCAGCAGCGAGGGACTAGCGGGGGGTGCGCAGTATTTT
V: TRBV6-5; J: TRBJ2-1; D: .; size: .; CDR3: CATAISTSSYNEQFF; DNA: TGTGCCACCGCCATCTCGACTAGCTCCTACAATGAGCAGTTCTTC
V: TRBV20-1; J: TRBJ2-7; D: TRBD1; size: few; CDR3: CSARTGLPNYEQYF; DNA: TGCAGTGCTAGGACAGGGTTGCCAAACTACGAGCAGTACTTC
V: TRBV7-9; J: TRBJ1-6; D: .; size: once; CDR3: CASSSGSRGSNNSPLHF; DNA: TGTGCCAGTAGCTCAGGGAGCCGGGGCTCGAATAATTCACCCCTCCACTTT
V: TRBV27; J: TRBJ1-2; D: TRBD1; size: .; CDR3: CASSPTGQGYNYGYTF; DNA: TGTGCCAGCAGTCCAACGGGACAGGGATATAACTATGGCTACACCTTC
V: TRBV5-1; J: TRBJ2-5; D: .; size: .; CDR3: CASSLVRFQETQYF; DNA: TGCGCCAGCAGCTTGGTACGGTTCCAAGAGACCCAGTACTTC
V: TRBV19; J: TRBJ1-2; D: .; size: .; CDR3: CASTTAPQSGYTF; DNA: TGTGCCAGTACCACCGCCCCACAGAGCGGCTACACCTTC
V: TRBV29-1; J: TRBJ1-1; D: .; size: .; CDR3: CSANTGQNTEAFF; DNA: TGCAGCGCGAATACAGGGCAGAACACTGAAGCTTTCTTT
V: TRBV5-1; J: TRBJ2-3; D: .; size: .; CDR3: CASSSGSPSDTQYF; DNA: TGCGCCAGCAGTTCAGGCTCCCCCTCAGATACGCAGTATTTT
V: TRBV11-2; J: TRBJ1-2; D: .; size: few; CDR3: CASSLSTGYYGYTF; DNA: TGTGCCAGCAGCTTAAGCACAGGGTATTATGGCTACACCTTC
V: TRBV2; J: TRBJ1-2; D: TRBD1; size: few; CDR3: CASRSGTGNYGYTF; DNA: TGTGCCAGCAGGTCCGGGACAGGAAACTATGGCTACACCTTC
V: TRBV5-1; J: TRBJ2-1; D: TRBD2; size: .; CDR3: CASSPSARGGQDEQFF; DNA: TGCGCCAGCAGCCCTTCGGCGCGGGGGGGCCAGGATGAGCAGTTCTTC
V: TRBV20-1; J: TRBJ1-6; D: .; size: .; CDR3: CSAKGLYNSPLHF; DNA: TGCAGTGCTAAGGGGTTGTATAATTCACCCCTCCACTTT
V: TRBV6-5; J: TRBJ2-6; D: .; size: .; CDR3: CASSLRAAGANVLTF; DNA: TGTGCCAGCAGCCTCAGGGCCGCCGGGGCCAACGTCCTGACTTTC
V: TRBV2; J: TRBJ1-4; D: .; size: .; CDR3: CASSEGLANEKLFF; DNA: TGTGCCAGCAGCGAAGGGTTGGCTAATGAAAAACTGTTTTTT
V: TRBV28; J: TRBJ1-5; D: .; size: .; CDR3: CASSWGSSNQPQHF; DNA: TGTGCCAGCAGCTGGGGGAGTAGCAATCAGCCCCAGCATTTT
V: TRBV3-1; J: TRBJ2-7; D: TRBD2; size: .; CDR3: CASSPRTSGSYEQYF; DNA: TGTGCCAGCAGCCCCCGGACTAGCGGCTCCTACGAGCAGTACTTC
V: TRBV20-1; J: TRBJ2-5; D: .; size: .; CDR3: CSARRGLETQYF; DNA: TGCAGTGCTAGAAGGGGCCTGGAGACCCAGTACTTC
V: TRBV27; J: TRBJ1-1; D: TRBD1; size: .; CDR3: CASSPGQEMNTEAFF; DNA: TGTGCCAGCAGTCCCGGACAGGAAATGAACACTGAAGCTTTCTTT
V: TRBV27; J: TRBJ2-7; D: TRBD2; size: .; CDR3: CASTTGGGSYNEQYF; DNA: TGTGCCAGCACCACCGGGGGGGGCTCCTACAATGAGCAGTACTTC
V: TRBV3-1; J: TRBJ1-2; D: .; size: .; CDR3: CASSQLSGGRENGYTF; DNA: TGTGCCAGCAGCCAATTGAGCGGGGGGCGCGAAAATGGCTACACCTTC
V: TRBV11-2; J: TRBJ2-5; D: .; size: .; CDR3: CASSLGRRQAGQETQYF; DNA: TGTGCCAGCAGCTTAGGTAGGAGGCAGGCCGGCCAAGAGACCCAGTACTTC
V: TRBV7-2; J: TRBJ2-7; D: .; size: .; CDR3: CASSPDRNSYEQYF; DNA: TGTGCCAGCAGCCCAGACAGGAACTCCTACGAGCAGTACTTC
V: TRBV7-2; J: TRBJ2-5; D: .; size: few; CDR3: CASSPRPKETQYF; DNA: TGTGCCAGCAGCCCCCGACCCAAAGAGACCCAGTACTTC
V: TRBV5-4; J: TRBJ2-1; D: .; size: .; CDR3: CASSPLANNEQFF; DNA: TGTGCCAGCAGCCCATTAGCGAACAATGAGCAGTTCTTC
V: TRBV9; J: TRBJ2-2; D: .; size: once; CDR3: CASSVPGDRITGELFF; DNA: TGTGCCAGCAGCGTACCGGGGGACAGAATCACCGGGGAGCTGTTTTTT
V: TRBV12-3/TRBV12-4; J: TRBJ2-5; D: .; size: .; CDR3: CASRQTGVWSYKEQYF; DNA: TGTGCCAGCAGACAGACAGGAGTTTGGTCCTACAAGGAGCAGTACTTC
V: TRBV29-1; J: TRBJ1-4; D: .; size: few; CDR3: CSAERGEKLFF; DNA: TGCAGCGCCGAACGGGGAGAAAAACTGTTTTTT
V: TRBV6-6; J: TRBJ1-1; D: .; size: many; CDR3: CASIRSTMAFF; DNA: TGTGCCAGCATACGGAGTACTATGGCTTTCTTT